The 15 T cell receptor beta chains given below trace back to one sample, sequenced in a study of beta chain features in type 1 diabetes. General study points: A moderate, significant TCRB CDR3 shortening appeared in type 1 diabetes across four CD4+ subsets.

Which antigens these TCRs recognize remains unknown. The authors reverse transcribed all of the isolated RNA, so sequencing captured expressed TCRB transcripts. Profiled with immunoSEQ multiplex PCR; TCRdb holds only in-frame clones, not every one. The table has hundreds of thousands of clones, roughly an eighth seen once. Sequencing input: naive CD4+ T cells from blood. The receptors were sampled from a man younger than 35 with type 1 diabetes.

The genes are TRBV10-3 and TRBJ2-7, with 8 positions matching TRBD2. The V gene's germline CDR1 is ENHRY and CDR2 SYGVKD. V was clipped by 6 bases and J by 3 bases; unmatched bases: 7. The CDR3 runs 14 residues. CDR3 in DNA: TGTGCCATCAGCACCAGCGGGGGTGGCTACGAGCAGTACTTC. It codes for CAISTSGGGYEQYF.

The chain recombines TRBV5-1 with TRBJ2-3; no firm D call. The germline CDR1 and CDR2 sequences are SGHRS and YFSETQ. Deletions cut 4 bases from V and 4 bases from J, with 13 bases between. This CDR3 comprises 14 residues. The CDR3 bases are TGCGCCAGCAGCCAAGATTCGGGTGCAGATACGCAGTATTTT. It translates to CASSQDSGADTQYF.

The chain has TRBV13 and TRBJ1-5, with D unresolved. Germline V gives CDR1 PRHDT, CDR2 FYEKMQ (reference sequence). V was trimmed by 5 bases and J by 5 bases, leaving 13 bases between them. CDR3 length: 14 residues. CDR3 in DNA: TGTGCCAGCAGCCCGCGGGGAGTTCATCAGCCCCAGCATTTT. The encoded protein is CASSPRGVHQPQHF.

This clone came up a few times. V usage is TRBV12-5 and J usage is TRBJ2-3; 7 nucleotides line up with TRBD2. The CDR3 sequence is 17 residues long. CDR1 is LGHNT, CDR2 FRNRAP, per germline. The V and J ends lost 5 bases and 0 bases, in that order; junction bases with no gene match: 11. This CDR3 is CASGPRTSEASTDTQYF. CDR3 nucleotides: TGTGCTAGTGGTCCACGAACTAGCGAGGCTAGCACAGATACGCAGTATTTT.

The chain couples TRBV29-1 to TRBJ2-2; no reliable D call. This CDR3 is 15 amino acids long. CDR1 and CDR2 from the germline V gene are SQVTM and ANQGSEA. Trimming shortened V by 4 bases and J by 5 bases, and 17 bases separated the two germline ends. CDR3 in amino acids: CSVGWRLKATGELFF. CDR3 sequence (DNA): TGCAGCGTTGGATGGCGACTCAAGGCGACCGGGGAGCTGTTTTTT.

J is TRBJ1-5 and V is TRBV30; weak D call: TRBD1 (5 bases). The germline V gene has CDR1 GTSNPN and CDR2 SVGIG (reference sequence). The CDR3 has 13 amino acids. Trimming removed 1 base from V and 5 bases from J, with 9 bases in between. The CDR3 DNA follows: TGTGCCTGGAGTGGACAGCTTGATCAGCCCCAGCATTTT. Encoded protein: CAWSGQLDQPQHF. Complete variable domain (other parts from reference TRBV30 and TRBJ1-5): SQTIHQWPATLVQPVGSPLSLECTVEGTSNPNLYWYRQAAGRGLQLLFYSVGIGQISSEVPQNLSASRPQDRQFILSSKKLLLSDSGFYLCAWSGQLDQPQHFGDGTRLSIL.

The chain combines TRBV18 with TRBJ1-1; TRBD1 matches 8 bases. Trimming at V came to 3 bases and at J to 1 base, leaving 7 bases not matched to a gene. Germline V gene sequence: CDR1 KGHSH, CDR2 LQKENI. CDR3 length: 16 residues. The DNA of the CDR3 is TGTGCCAGCTCACCGAGGACAGGGTTCTCGAACACTGAAGCTTTCTTT. This codes for CASSPRTGFSNTEAFF.

This clone has more than one count but fewer than ten. This chain uses TRBV19 with TRBJ2-3; the match to TRBD2 covers 11 bases. Trimming removed 4 bases from V and 4 bases from J; junction bases left unmatched: 10. The CDR3 runs 17 residues. The germline CDR1 and CDR2 sequences are LNHDA and SQIVND (reference sequence). The CDR3 DNA reads TGTGCCAGTAGTAAAGGGACTAGCGGCCTTCGGTCAGATACGCAGTATTTT. Protein: CASSKGTSGLRSDTQYF.

The genes are TRBV2 and TRBJ2-7; 8 bases map to TRBD1. V gave up 6 bases and J gave up 6 bases; unmatched junction bases: 4. The CDR3 has 12 residues. Per germline, CDR1 SNHLY and CDR2 FYNNEI. DNA for the CDR3: TGTGCCAGCAGGGTGACAGGGGTCGAGCAGTACTTC. Protein product: CASRVTGVEQYF.

This clone was seen only a few times. This chain joins TRBV11-2 and TRBJ1-2, with no clear D. The CDR3 totals 14 residues. V was pared by 1 base and J by 7 bases, with 13 bases between. From germline, CDR1 is SGHAT and CDR2 FQNNGV. In DNA form, the CDR3 reads TGTGCCAGCAGCTTAGTAACGCCTCTAGTTGGCTACACCTTC. This encodes CASSLVTPLVGYTF.

The table lists this clone with a few counts. Other nucleotide sequences in the sample specify the same CDR3. This chain connects TRBV18 to TRBJ1-6; 10 positions agree with TRBD1. This CDR3 spans 15 amino acids. Germline trimming cut 1 base from V and 7 bases from J; bases unmatched to any gene: 1. From germline, CDR1 is KGHSH and CDR2 LQKENI. The CDR3 DNA follows: TGTGCCAGCTCACCACGGGGACAGGGGAATTCACCCCTCCACTTT. Translated: CASSPRGQGNSPLHF.

This clone was observed a handful of times. In the same sample, other DNA sequences code for this CDR3. This sequence joins TRBV30 and TRBJ1-1, with D perhaps TRBD1 (6 bases). The V end was cut by 2 bases, the J end by 4 bases, with 14 bases between. Per germline, CDR1 GTSNPN and CDR2 SVGIG (reference sequence). The CDR3 loop spans 14 amino acids. This CDR3 reads CAWSLGGGGTEAFF. The CDR3 coding sequence is TGTGCCTGGAGTCTCGGGGGAGGGGGCACTGAAGCTTTCTTT. The variable domain in full, completed from reference TRBV30 and TRBJ1-1, reads SQTIHQWPATLVQPVGSPLSLECTVEGTSNPNLYWYRQAAGRGLQLLFYSVGIGQISSEVPQNLSASRPQDRQFILSSKKLLLSDSGFYLCAWSLGGGGTEAFFGQGTRLTVV.

The gene calls are TRBV11-3 and TRBJ2-5, with D perhaps matching TRBD1 (7 bases). Trimming took 5 bases from V and 4 from J, leaving 20 bases between them. This CDR3 region has 16 residues. CDR1 and CDR2 (germline): SGHNT, YENEEA. The CDR3: CASSRDSPPGRETQYF. The CDR3 region has the DNA TGTGCCAGCAGCCGGGACAGCCCACCCGGGAGAGAGACCCAGTACTTC.

This clone was seen a few times. The rearrangement uses TRBV19 and TRBJ1-5; D not resolved. CDR1 is LNHDA and CDR2 is SQIVND in the germline V gene (reference sequence). With 7 bases removed from V and 11 bases from J, the gap between germline ends came to 12 bases. The CDR3 is made up of 11 amino acids. CDR3 coding DNA: TGTGCCAGTAAAAACGGAGGAGCCCAGCATTTT. This gives the protein CASKNGGAQHF.

A few counts support this clone. The V call is TRBV7-9, the J call TRBJ2-3; D may be TRBD2 (6 bases). CDR1 is SEHNR, CDR2 FQNEAQ, per germline (reference sequence). The CDR3 totals 14 residues. Between the trimmed V and J ends, which lost 5 bases and 0 bases, there was a span of 9 bases. CDR3 DNA: TGTGCCAGCAGCCCCGGGACTAGCACAGATACGCAGTATTTT. Translated, it gives CASSPGTSTDTQYF.